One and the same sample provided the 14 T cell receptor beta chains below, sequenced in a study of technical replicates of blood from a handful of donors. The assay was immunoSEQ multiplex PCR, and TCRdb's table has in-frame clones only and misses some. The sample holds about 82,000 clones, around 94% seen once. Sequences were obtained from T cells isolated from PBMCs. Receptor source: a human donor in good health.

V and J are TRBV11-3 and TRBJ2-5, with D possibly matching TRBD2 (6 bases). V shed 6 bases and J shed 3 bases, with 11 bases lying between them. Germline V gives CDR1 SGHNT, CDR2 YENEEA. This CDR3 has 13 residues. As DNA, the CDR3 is TGTGCCAGCAGAAGCGGGTCGGAAGAGACCCAGTACTTC. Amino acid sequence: CASRSGSEETQYF.

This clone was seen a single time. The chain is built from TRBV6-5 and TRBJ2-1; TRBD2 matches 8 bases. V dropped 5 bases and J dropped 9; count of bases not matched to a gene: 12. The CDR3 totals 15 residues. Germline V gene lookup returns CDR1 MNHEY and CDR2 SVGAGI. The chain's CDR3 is CASSSIAGSGIEQFF. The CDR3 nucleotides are TGTGCCAGCAGTAGTATAGCGGGTAGCGGGATTGAGCAGTTCTTC.

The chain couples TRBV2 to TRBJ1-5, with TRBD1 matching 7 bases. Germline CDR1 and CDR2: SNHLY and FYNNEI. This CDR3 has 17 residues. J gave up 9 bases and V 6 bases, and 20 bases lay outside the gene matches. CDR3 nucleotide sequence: TGTGCCAGCAGAGAAATCCGGGACAGAGAAATTCCTCGGCCCCAGCATTTT. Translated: CASREIRDREIPRPQHF.

As DNA, the CDR3 is TGTGCCAGTAGTACCAGGGGGAAGGGGACCGGGGAGCTGTTTTTT. Translated, it gives CASSTRGKGTGELFF. This rearrangement joins TRBV19 to TRBJ2-2; TRBD1 agrees at 7 bases. CDR3 length: 15 residues. Germline V lookup: CDR1 LNHDA, CDR2 SQIVND (reference sequence). V lost 4 bases and J lost 5; bases outside the gene matches: 7.

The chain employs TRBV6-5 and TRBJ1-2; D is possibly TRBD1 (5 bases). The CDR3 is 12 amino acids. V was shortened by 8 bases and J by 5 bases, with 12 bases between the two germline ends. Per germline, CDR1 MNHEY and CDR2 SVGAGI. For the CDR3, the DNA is TGTGCCAGCCGTCATCAGGGTTATGGCTACACCTTC. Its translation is CASRHQGYGYTF.

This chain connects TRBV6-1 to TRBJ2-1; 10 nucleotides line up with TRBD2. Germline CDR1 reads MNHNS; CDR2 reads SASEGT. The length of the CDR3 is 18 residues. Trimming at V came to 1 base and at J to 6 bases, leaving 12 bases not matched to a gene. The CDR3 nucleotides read TGTGCCAGCAGTGAAGAAATTGGGAGCGGGAGGGTTTTCAATGAGCAGTTCTTC. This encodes CASSEEIGSGRVFNEQFF.

The CDR3 here is CASSGSGVSEQYF. The CDR3 DNA follows: TGTGCCAGCAGTGGCTCAGGGGTAAGCGAGCAGTACTTC. V and J are TRBV6-1 and TRBJ2-7; perhaps TRBD1 as D (6 bases). V was cut by 4 bases and J by 6 bases, with 13 bases left in between. The CDR3 extends over 13 amino acids. In germline, CDR1 is MNHNS, CDR2 SASEGT.

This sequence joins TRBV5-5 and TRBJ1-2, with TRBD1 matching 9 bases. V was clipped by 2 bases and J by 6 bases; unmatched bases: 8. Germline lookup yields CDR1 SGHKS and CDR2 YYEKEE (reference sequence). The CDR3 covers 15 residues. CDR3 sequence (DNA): TGTGCCAGCAGCTTACGGACAGGGGCGGTAGATGGCTACACCTTC. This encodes CASSLRTGAVDGYTF.

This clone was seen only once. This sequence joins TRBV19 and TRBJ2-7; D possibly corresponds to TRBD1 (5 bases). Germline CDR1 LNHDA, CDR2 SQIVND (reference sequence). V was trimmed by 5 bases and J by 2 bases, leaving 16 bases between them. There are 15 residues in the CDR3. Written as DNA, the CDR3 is TGTGCCAGTAGTTCCACGACAGCCAGCCCCTACGAGCAGTACTTC. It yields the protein CASSSTTASPYEQYF.

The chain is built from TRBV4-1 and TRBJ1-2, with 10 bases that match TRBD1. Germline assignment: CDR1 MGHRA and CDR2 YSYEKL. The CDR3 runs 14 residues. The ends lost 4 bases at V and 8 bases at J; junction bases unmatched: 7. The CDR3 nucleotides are TGCGCCAGCAGCCCTAAGGGACAGGGGTTCGGCTACACCTTC. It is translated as CASSPKGQGFGYTF.

CDR3 sequence: CASSQLGHNYEQYF. The CDR3 DNA sequence: TGTGCCAGCAGTCAATTGGGACATAACTACGAGCAGTACTTC. V is TRBV27 and J is TRBJ2-7; tentatively, D is TRBD1 (6 bases). Germline V gene data show CDR1 as MNHEY and CDR2 as SMNVEV (reference sequence). V lost 5 bases, J lost 3 bases, and 14 bases lay in between. This CDR3 spans 14 amino acids.

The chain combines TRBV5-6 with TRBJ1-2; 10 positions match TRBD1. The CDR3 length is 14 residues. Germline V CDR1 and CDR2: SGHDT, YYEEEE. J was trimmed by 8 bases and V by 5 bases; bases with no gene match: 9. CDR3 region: CASRSGTGDLGYTF. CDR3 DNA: TGTGCCAGCAGGTCCGGGACAGGGGATCTCGGCTACACCTTC.

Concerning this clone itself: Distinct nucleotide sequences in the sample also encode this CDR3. CDR3 coding DNA: TGTGCCAGCAGCAGTTATAGCAATCAGCCCCAGCATTTT. Translating gives CASSSYSNQPQHF. The J gene is TRBJ1-5, the V gene TRBV27; D call uncertain. This CDR3 has 13 residues. Germline assignment: CDR1 MNHEY and CDR2 SMNVEV (reference sequence). V was shortened by 6 bases and J by 0 bases, with 6 bases between the two germline ends.

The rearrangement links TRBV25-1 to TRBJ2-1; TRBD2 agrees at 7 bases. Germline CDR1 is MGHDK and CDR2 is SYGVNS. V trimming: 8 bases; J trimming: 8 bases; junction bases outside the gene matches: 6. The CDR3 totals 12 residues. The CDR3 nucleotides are TGTGCCAGCTGTAAGCGGGACGATGAGCAGTTCTTC. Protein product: CASCKRDDEQFF.